The subject of this entry is one T cell receptor beta chain. The data are from a study of blood T cell repertoires in COVID-19. Study details: COVID-19 samples from acute and convalescent phases originated in the United States, Italy and Spain. T cells, B-cell-depleted T cells, or PBMCs provided the cDNA or gDNA that served as material.

The CDR3 length is 15 residues. V was pared by 5 bases and J by 3 bases, with 7 bases of the junction left unmatched. The V gene's germline CDR1 is SQVTM and CDR2 ANQGSEA. Original data processing: Estimates of nucleated cell counts were drawn from the amplification of reference gene primers. Profiled with immunoSEQ multiplex PCR; TCRdb holds only in-frame clones, not every one. The V and J calls and clone size come from that table; D and trimming were worked out from the DNA. The repertoire holds over 150,000 clones, 90% to 95% seen once, with approximately 0.5% in the top ten. This sequence originates from a man over 45 with acute or convalescent COVID-19. The rearrangement joins TRBV29-1 to TRBJ1-2; 12 bases map to TRBD1. Sequenced material: peripheral blood. CDR3 loop: CSVRDRGRSDYGYTF. The DNA of the CDR3 is TGCAGCGTTCGGGACAGGGGGCGGTCTGACTATGGCTACACCTTC.